This passage covers 13 T cell receptor beta chains from one sample sequenced in a study of shared clonotypes between healthy human individuals. As defined, naive CD8 cells were CD45RO-negative and positively selected for CCR7, with terminally differentiated effector memory CD45RA+ cells excluded. This table comes from immunoSEQ multiplex PCR, and its TCRdb copy is limited to in-frame clones, with some not included. The repertoire holds under 2,000,000 clones, over 85% seen once, with less than 1.5% in the top ten. The sequenced sample was naive CD8+ T cells sorted from blood. All receptors derive from a man in his late teens or twenties in good health.

The chain has TRBV6-1 and TRBJ1-2, with 9 bases aligning to TRBD1. Germline V gives CDR1 MNHNS, CDR2 SASEGT. The CDR3 extends over 16 amino acids. The V and J ends lost 2 bases and 4 bases, in that order; junction bases with no gene match: 8. The DNA for the CDR3 is TGTGCCAGCAGTGAATGGACAGGGGCCACAAGCTATGGCTACACCTTC. It specifies CASSEWTGATSYGYTF.

The chain uses TRBV29-1 and TRBJ1-2; 7 positions agree with TRBD1. CDR3 size: 16 residues. V lost 0 bases and J lost 1; bases outside the gene matches: 8. The V gene's germline CDR1 is SQVTM and CDR2 ANQGSEA. CDR3 in amino acids: CSVEDPEGDSNYGYTF. The CDR3 region has the DNA TGCAGCGTTGAAGATCCCGAGGGGGACAGTAACTATGGCTACACCTTC.

This chain uses TRBV15 with TRBJ2-7, with a possible D match to TRBD1 (6 bases). Looked up from germline, CDR1 is LNHNV and CDR2 is YYDKDF (reference sequence). The germline V and J ends were trimmed by 6 bases and 5 bases, with 17 bases remaining between them. This CDR3 region has 14 residues. CDR3 DNA sequence: TGTGCCACCAGAGATTCGACAGGAGGTCACGAGCAGTACTTC. This gives the protein CATRDSTGGHEQYF.

The chain links TRBV27 to TRBJ2-7; D tentatively fits TRBD1 or TRBD2 (5 bases each). The CDR3 length is 13 residues. V was shortened by 3 bases and J by 11 bases, with 17 bases between the two germline ends. Germline-derived CDR1 and CDR2 are MNHEY and SMNVEV (reference sequence). The CDR3 region is CASSLRGSPLEYF. For the CDR3, the DNA is TGTGCCAGCAGTTTGAGGGGCTCCCCCCTCGAGTACTTC.

The chain carries TRBV10-2 and TRBJ2-7; 9 bases line up with TRBD1. CDR3 length: 12 residues. V shed 9 bases, J shed 3 bases, and the junction held 3 bases outside the gene matches. Germline V gene sequence: CDR1 WSHSY, CDR2 SAAADI. CDR3 residues: CASTDRGYEQYF. In nucleotides, the CDR3 is TGCGCCAGTACGGACAGGGGCTACGAGCAGTACTTC.

Concerning this clone itself: Other DNA sequences in the same sample also yield this CDR3. The chain couples TRBV14 to TRBJ1-1; no firm D call. This CDR3 has 13 amino acids. V gave up 4 bases and J gave up 0 bases, with 6 bases separating them. Germline CDR1 and CDR2: SGHDN and FVKESK. The CDR3 DNA reads as TGTGCCAGCAGCCCGACGGTGAACACTGAAGCTTTCTTT. Encoded protein: CASSPTVNTEAFF.

CDR3 nucleotides: TGTGCCAGCAGTAGCTATCCGGACAGGGGCAACGAGCAGTACTTC. Encoded protein: CASSSYPDRGNEQYF. The chain joins TRBV6-5 to TRBJ2-7; TRBD1 matches 9 bases. The CDR3 is made up of 15 amino acids. With 5 bases clipped from V and 5 bases from J, the junction kept 10 bases outside the gene matches. Germline-derived CDR1 and CDR2 are MNHEY and SVGAGI.

The chain joins TRBV9 to TRBJ2-2; 8 nucleotides match TRBD2. Trimming removed 4 bases from V and 7 bases from J; junction bases left unmatched: 9. The CDR3 extends over 15 amino acids. Germline assignment: CDR1 SGDLS and CDR2 YYNGEE. CDR3: CASSPSGRAGGELFF. The CDR3 bases are TGTGCCAGCAGCCCATCCGGGAGGGCCGGCGGGGAGCTGTTTTTT.

V and J are TRBV23-1 and TRBJ2-7; D might be TRBD2 (5 bases). TRBV23-1 is annotated as an ORF whose role is uncertain. Trimming took 2 bases from V and 0 from J, leaving 11 bases between them. This CDR3 comprises 15 residues. The CDR3 sequence is CASSQRAGISYEQYF. The CDR3 DNA follows: TGCGCCAGCAGTCAACGGGCCGGGATCTCCTACGAGCAGTACTTC.

The chain couples TRBV27 to TRBJ2-7; 9 bases are shared with TRBD1. This CDR3 spans 15 amino acids. The germline V gene encodes CDR1 MNHEY and CDR2 SMNVEV (reference sequence). Losses at the gene ends were 5 bases for V and 5 bases for J; bases not matched to a gene: 10. The CDR3 loop reads CASSPTRTGAHEQYF. Written as DNA, the CDR3 is TGTGCCAGCAGTCCCACTCGGACAGGGGCCCACGAGCAGTACTTC.

The CDR3 is CASSDPLATGYTTNEQFF. The CDR3, as DNA: TGTGCCAGCAGTGATCCTCTTGCGACAGGTTATACCACCAATGAGCAGTTCTTC. This rearrangement joins TRBV6-1 to TRBJ2-1, with a tentative D call TRBD1 (6 bases). In germline, CDR1 is MNHNS, CDR2 SASEGT. The CDR3 runs 18 residues. Trimming left V 3 bases short and J 6 bases short, with 24 bases between.

The rearrangement joins TRBV6-5 to TRBJ1-6; D may be TRBD1 (6 bases). From germline, CDR1 is MNHEY and CDR2 SVGAGI. The V gene lost 2 bases and the J gene lost 8 bases, with 10 bases spanning the gap. This CDR3 has 14 residues. The CDR3 DNA sequence: TGTGCCAGCAGTTACCAGGAGGGGGATTCACCCCTCCACTTT. It codes for CASSYQEGDSPLHF.

This chain uses TRBV30 with TRBJ2-7; D not certain. The V end lost 7 bases, the J end lost 0 bases, and 13 bases lay between the germline ends. CDR3 length: 13 residues. Germline V gene lookup returns CDR1 GTSNPN and CDR2 SVGIG (reference sequence). The CDR3 reads CASMTLSSYEQYF. The CDR3 coding sequence is TGTGCCTCCATGACTCTTAGCTCCTACGAGCAGTACTTC.